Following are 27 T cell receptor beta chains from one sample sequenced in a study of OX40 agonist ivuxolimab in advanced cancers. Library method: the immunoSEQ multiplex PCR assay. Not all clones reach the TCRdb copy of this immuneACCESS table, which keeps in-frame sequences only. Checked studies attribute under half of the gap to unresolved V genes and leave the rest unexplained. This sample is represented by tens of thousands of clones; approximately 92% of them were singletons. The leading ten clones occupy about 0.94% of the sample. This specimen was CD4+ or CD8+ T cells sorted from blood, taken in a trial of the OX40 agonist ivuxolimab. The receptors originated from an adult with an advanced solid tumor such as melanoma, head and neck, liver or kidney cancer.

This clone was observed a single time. The DNA of the CDR3 is TGTGCCAGCAGTCTCTGGGGCACCCAAGCTAACTATGGCTACACCTTC. Amino acid sequence: CASSLWGTQANYGYTF. The J gene is TRBJ1-2, the V gene TRBV27; the D gene is possibly TRBD1 (5 bases). This CDR3 is 16 amino acids long. Germline V CDR1 and CDR2: MNHEY, SMNVEV (reference sequence). Trimming took 5 bases from V and 0 from J, leaving 16 bases between them.

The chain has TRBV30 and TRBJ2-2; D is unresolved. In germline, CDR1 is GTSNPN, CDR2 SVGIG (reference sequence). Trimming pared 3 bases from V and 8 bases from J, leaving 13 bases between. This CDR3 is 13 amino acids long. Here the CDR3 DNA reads TGTGCCTGGAGAGGAAATGTGTGGGGGGAGCTGTTTTTT. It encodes CAWRGNVWGELFF. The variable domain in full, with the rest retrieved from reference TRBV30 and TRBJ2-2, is SQTIHQWPATLVQPVGSPLSLECTVEGTSNPNLYWYRQAAGRGLQLLFYSVGIGQISSEVPQNLSASRPQDRQFILSSKKLLLSDSGFYLCAWRGNVWGELFFGEGSRLTVL.

In nucleotides, the CDR3 is TGTGCCAGTAGTACGGCAGGGGCGATCCACGAGCAGTACTTC. It specifies CASSTAGAIHEQYF. The chain has TRBV19 and TRBJ2-7; D may be TRBD1 (6 bases). With 4 bases removed from V and 5 bases from J, the gap between germline ends came to 15 bases. This CDR3 region has 14 residues. Germline CDR1 reads LNHDA; CDR2 reads SQIVND (reference sequence).

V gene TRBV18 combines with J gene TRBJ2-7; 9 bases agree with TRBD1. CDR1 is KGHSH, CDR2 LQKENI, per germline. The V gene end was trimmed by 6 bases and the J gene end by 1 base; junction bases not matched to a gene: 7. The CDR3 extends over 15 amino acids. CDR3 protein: CASSPSGTGSYEQYF. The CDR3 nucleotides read TGTGCCAGCTCCCCTTCCGGGACAGGGTCCTACGAGCAGTACTTC.

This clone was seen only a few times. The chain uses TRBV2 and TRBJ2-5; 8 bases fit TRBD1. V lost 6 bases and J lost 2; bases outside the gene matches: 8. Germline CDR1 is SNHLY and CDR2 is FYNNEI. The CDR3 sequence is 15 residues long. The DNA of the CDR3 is TGTGCCAGCAGGGCAACCGGGACAGGACAAGAGACCCAGTACTTC. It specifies CASRATGTGQETQYF.

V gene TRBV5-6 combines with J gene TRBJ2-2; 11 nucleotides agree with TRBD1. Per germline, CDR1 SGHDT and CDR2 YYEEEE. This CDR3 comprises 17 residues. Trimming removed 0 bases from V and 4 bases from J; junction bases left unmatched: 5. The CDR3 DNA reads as TGTGCCAGCAGCTTGGCCGGACAGGGGGCGGGCACCGGGGAGCTGTTTTTT. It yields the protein CASSLAGQGAGTGELFF.

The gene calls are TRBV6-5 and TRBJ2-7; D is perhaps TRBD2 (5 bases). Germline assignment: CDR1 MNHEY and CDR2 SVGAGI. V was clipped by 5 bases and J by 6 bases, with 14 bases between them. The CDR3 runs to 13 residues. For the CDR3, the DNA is TGTGCCAGCAGTCGGGCGAACGCGGGCGAGCAGTACTTC. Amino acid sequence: CASSRANAGEQYF.

The CDR3 here is CASRSDWNTEAFF. CDR3 DNA: TGTGCCAGCAGAAGCGACTGGAACACTGAAGCTTTCTTT. The V call is TRBV6-1, the J call TRBJ1-1; D is unclear. Trimming stripped 6 bases from V and 1 base from J, with 9 bases between. The CDR3 is 13 residues long. Germline V lookup: CDR1 MNHNS, CDR2 SASEGT.

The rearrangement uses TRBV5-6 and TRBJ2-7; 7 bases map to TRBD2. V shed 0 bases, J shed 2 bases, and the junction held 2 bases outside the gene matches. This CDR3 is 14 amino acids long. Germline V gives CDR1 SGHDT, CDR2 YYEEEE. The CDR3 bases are TGTGCCAGCAGCTTGGCGCTAGCGGCCTACGAGCAGTACTTC. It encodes CASSLALAAYEQYF.

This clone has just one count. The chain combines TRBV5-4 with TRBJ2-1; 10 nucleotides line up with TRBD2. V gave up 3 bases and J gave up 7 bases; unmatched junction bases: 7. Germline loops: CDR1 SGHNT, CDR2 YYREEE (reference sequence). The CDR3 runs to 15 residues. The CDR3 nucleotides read TGTGCCAGCAGCTACACTAGCGGGGCAAATAATGAGCAGTTCTTC. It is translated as CASSYTSGANNEQFF. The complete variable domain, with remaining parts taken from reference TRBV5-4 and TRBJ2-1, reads ETGVTQSPTHLIKTRGQQVTLRCSSQSGHNTVSWYQQALGQGPQFIFQYYREEENGRGNFPPRFSGLQFPNYSSELNVNALELDDSALYLCASSYTSGANNEQFFGPGTRLTVL.

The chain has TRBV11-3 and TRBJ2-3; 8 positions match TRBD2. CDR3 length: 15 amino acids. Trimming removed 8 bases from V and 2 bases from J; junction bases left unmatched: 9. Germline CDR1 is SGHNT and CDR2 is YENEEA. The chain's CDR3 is CASSAGGADTDTQYF. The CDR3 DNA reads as TGTGCCAGCTCCGCCGGGGGGGCGGACACAGATACGCAGTATTTT. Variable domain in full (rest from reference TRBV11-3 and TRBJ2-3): EAGVVQSPRYKIIEKKQPVAFWCNPISGHNTLYWYLQNLGQGPELLIRYENEEAVDDSQLPKDRFSAERLKGVDSTLKIQPAELGDSAVYLCASSAGGADTDTQYFGPGTRLTVL.

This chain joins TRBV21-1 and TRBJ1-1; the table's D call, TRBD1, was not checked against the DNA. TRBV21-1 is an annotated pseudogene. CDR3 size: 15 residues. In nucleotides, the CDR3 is TGTGCCAGCAGCAAAGCGGGCGCAATGAACACTGAAGCTTTCTTT. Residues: CASSKAGAMNTEAFF.

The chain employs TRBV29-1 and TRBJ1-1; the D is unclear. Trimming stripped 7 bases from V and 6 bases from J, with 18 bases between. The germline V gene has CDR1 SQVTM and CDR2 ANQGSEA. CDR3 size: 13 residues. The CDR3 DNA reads TGCAGCGAAAGCGGCGCCCCCGGGGCTGAAGCTTTCTTT. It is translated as CSESGAPGAEAFF.

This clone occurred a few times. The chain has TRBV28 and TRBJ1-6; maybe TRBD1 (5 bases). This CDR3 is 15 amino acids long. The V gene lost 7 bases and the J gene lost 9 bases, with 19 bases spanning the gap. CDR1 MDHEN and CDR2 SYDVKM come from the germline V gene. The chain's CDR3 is CASTLGGGRISPLHF. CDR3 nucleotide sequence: TGTGCCAGCACCCTGGGCGGGGGACGGATTTCACCCCTCCACTTT.

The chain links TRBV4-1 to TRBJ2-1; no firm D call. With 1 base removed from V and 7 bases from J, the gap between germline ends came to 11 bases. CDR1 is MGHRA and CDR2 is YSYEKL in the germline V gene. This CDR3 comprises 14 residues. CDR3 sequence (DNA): TGCGCCAGCAGCCAAGTATCCCCCCCAAATGAGCAGTTCTTC. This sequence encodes CASSQVSPPNEQFF.

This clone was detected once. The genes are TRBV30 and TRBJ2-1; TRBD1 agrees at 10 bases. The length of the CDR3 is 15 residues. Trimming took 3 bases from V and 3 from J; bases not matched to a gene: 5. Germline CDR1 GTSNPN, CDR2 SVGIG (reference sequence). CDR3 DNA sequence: TGTGCCTGGAGGAGACAGGGGGCAAACTACAATGAGCAGTTCTTC. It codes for CAWRRQGANYNEQFF.

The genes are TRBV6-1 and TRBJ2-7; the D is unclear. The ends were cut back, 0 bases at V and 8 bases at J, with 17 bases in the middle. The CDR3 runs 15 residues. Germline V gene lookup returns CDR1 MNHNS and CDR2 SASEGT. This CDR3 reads CASSEALGPSAKQYF. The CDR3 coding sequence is TGTGCCAGCAGTGAAGCGCTAGGCCCATCGGCCAAGCAGTACTTC.

Here the CDR3 reads CASSSQGRGREKLFF. The CDR3 DNA is TGTGCCAGCAGCTCCCAGGGGAGGGGAAGGGAAAAACTGTTTTTT. The chain recombines TRBV5-6 with TRBJ1-4; perhaps TRBD1 as D (6 bases). Trimming pared 3 bases from V and 8 bases from J, leaving 17 bases between. This CDR3 has 15 amino acids. Germline V CDR1 and CDR2: SGHDT, YYEEEE.

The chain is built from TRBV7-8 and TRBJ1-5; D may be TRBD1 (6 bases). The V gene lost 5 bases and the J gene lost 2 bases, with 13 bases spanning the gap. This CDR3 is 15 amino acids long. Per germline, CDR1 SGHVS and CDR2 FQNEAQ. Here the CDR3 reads CASSGGPGGNQPQHF. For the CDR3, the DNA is TGTGCCAGCAGCGGAGGACCAGGGGGCAATCAGCCCCAGCATTTT.

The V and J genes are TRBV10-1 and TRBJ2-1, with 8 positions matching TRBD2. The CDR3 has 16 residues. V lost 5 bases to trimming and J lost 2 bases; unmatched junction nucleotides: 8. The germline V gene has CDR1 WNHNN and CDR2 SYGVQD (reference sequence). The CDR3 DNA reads TGCGCCAGCAGTCCCACGGGGGGGGCTGCCTACAATGAGCAGTTCTTC. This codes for CASSPTGGAAYNEQFF.

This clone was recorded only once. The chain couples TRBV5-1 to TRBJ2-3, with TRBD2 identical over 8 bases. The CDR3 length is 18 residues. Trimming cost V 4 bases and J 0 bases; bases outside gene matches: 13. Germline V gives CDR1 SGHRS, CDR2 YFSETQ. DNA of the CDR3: TGCGCCAGCAGCAGGAGGGGGTTAGCGGGATTCAGCACAGATACGCAGTATTTT. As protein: CASSRRGLAGFSTDTQYF.

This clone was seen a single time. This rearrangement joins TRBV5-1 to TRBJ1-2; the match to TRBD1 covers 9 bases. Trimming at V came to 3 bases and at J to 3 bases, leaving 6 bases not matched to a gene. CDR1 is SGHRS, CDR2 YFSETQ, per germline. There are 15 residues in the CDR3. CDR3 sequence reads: CASSSAGQGDYGYTF. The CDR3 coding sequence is TGCGCCAGCAGCTCGGCGGGACAGGGAGACTATGGCTACACCTTC.

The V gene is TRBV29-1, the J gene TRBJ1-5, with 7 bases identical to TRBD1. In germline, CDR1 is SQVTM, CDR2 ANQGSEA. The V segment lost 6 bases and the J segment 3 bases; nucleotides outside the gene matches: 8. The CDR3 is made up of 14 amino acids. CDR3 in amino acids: CSVRGTDPNQPQHF. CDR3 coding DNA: TGCAGCGTCCGAGGGACAGATCCCAATCAGCCCCAGCATTTT. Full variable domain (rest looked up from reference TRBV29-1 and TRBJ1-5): SAVISQKPSRDICQRGTSLTIQCQVDSQVTMMFWYRQQPGQSLTLIATANQGSEATYESGFVIDKFPISRPNLTFSTLTVSNMSPEDSSIYLCSVRGTDPNQPQHFGDGTRLSIL.

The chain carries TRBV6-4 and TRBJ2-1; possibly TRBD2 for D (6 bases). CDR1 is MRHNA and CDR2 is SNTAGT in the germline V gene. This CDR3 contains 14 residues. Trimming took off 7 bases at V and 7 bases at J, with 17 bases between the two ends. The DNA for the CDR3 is TGTGCCAGCACGGCACTAGCTGGGGGTAATGAGCAGTTCTTC. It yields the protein CASTALAGGNEQFF.

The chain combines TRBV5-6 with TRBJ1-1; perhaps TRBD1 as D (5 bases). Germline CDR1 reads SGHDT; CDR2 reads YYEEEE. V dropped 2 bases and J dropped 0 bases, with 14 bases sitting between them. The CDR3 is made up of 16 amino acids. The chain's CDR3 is CASSLTSGTLNTEAFF. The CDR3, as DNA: TGTGCCAGCAGCTTAACCTCCGGGACGCTGAACACTGAAGCTTTCTTT.

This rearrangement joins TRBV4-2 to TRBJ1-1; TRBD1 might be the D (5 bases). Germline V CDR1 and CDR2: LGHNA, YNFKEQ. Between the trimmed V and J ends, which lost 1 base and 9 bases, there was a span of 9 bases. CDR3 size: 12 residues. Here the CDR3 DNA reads TGTGCCAGCAGCCAAGGGGGACGGAAAGCTTTCTTT. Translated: CASSQGGRKAFF.

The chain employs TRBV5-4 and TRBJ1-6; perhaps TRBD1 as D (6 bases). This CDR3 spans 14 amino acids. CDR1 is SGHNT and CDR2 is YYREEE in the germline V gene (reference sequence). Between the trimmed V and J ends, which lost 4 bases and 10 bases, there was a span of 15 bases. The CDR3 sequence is CASSRGRGESPLHF. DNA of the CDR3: TGTGCCAGCAGCCGGGGTAGGGGGGAGTCACCCCTCCACTTT.